This T cell receptor beta chain originates from a study of T cell clusters in autoimmune cytopenias (dated by TCRdb to between 2018 and 2021). For context, the study as a whole: Of the roughly 46 healthy donor controls, some 22 were female, and the group had a mean age of approximately 51 years and a median age of approximately 59 years. The goal of the study was to find out whether patients with autoimmune cytopenia have a disease-specific immune repertoire signature that could be used as a blood-based biomarker. Per sample, TRB sequencing gave a median depth of roughly 52,000 reads and a median of about 2,300 distinct TRB clonotypes. Controls were 25 age-matched healthy donors for primary cytopenia and 14 age-matched CLL patients for secondary cytopenia. Alongside healthy, CLL and autoimmune hepatitis controls, autoimmune cytopenia patients had their peripheral blood TRB and IGH repertoires sequenced at active disease and again during treatment follow-up. Repertoires from autoimmune hepatitis patients were compared with those of about two dozen healthy donors matched for age and sex. The research as a whole found: Compared with active autoimmune hepatitis patients, healthy donors had almost three times as many exclusive TRB clusters, a finding consistent with an autoimmunity-wide signature. The cluster-lack signature was not seen for secondary cytopenia versus CLL, apparently masked by the dominant lymphoma-associated repertoire. TRB repertoire shifts, with less even repertoires observed in secondary cytopenia and CLL, were mostly attributed to lymphoma bias rather than autoimmunity. A lack of physiological T cell clusters in primary autoimmune cytopenia patients was suggested by GLIPH, as 51 clusters were found to be exclusive to healthy donors versus approximately 17 exclusive to patients. The T cell clusters were defined only in silico, and the functional role of the clusters was left to be validated experimentally.

Each sample's TRB amplification started from 250 ng of peripheral blood genomic DNA, which corresponds to tens of thousands of genome equivalents. TRB rearrangements were amplified by multiplex PCR following a touch-down protocol, with the TRB-A and TRB-B primer pools mixed in one tube. Two consecutive PCR reactions with Phusion HS II polymerase added Illumina adapters and sample indices to the amplicons. Amplicons were gel-purified with the NucleoSpin Gel and PCR Clean-up kit, then quantified by Qubit and quality-checked on an Agilent 2100 Bioanalyzer. Sequencing of the libraries was done on an Illumina MiSeq with 600-cycle, single-indexed, paired-end runs. The authors processed their data as follows. MiXCR version 2.1.12, together with the default MiXCR reference library, was used to align and assemble the TRB reads. A clone was defined by each unique CDR3 nucleotide sequence, and the analysis included only productive sequences supported by at least two reads. To assess repertoire diversity, an R script computed alpha-parameterized diversity profiles (alpha 0 to 5), which included the Shannon (alpha 1) and Simpson (alpha 2) indices. The tcR package was used to compute combinatorial TRB VJ usage, which was then compared between cohorts by principal component analysis with ade4. TCRbeta CDR3s were clustered with GLIPH on cohort pairs matched by age and read depth, and cluster frequencies were compared by Wilcoxon test. The reads, reprocessed by TCRdb, yield one row per CDR3 protein sequence and no DNA. The V and J calls reflect TCRdb's pipeline rather than the authors' work. This sample's table contains several thousand distinct CDR3 sequences. Roughly 60% of the sample comes from the top ten.

The CDR3 sequence holds 15 residues, the cysteine and phenylalanine included. The entry carries no DNA sequence. CDR1 and CDR2 were assigned from the germline V gene (reference sequence) as LNHDA and SQIVND. Of note for this clonotype: This clone's antigen is unknown.

The sample also formed part of further work on T cell repertoires in aging, cancer and after chemotherapy. The second investigation adds: Six donor age groups were covered, ranging from 30 or younger up to 70 or older, and each group contained at least three individuals. Control TCR repertoires from healthy donors were recorded across several months to years, and re-sampling revealed clear clonal overlap. Roughly 10 million TCR reads were contained in the full dataset. Untreated patients with hematological or solid cancers showed significantly lower blood TCR diversity and higher clonality than age-matched healthy donors. In healthy donors, the drop in TCR diversity with age came mainly from a loss of richness, whereas in cancer patients a loss of evenness also played a part. In both cancer cohorts, the median generation probability rose over the chemotherapy interval, which suggests that the repertoire was reconstituted through rebound thymic output. According to the authors, the repertoire data do not allow conclusions to be drawn about immunological memory after chemotherapy. To look at immunoaging and at how T cells reconstitute after chemotherapy, the study profiled TCR beta repertoires in peripheral blood from both healthy donors and cancer patients. The cohort comprised around 220 cancer patients, roughly 94 with hematological and over 110 with solid cancers, plus 95 healthy donors as a reference group. Processing of the TRB sequences was carried out with MiXCR versions 2.12 and 3.0.5. The repertoire metrics were Shannon diversity, evenness, clonality (calculated as one minus evenness), and diversity profiles parameterized by alpha from 0 to 5. The IGoR algorithm was used to compute generation probabilities of clones in paired pre- and post-chemotherapy samples.

The rearrangement joined TRBV19 to TRBJ2-7. This TCR was recovered from a human donor in good health. The source material was peripheral blood. The CDR3 reads as follows: CASSIFDGGAYEQYF.